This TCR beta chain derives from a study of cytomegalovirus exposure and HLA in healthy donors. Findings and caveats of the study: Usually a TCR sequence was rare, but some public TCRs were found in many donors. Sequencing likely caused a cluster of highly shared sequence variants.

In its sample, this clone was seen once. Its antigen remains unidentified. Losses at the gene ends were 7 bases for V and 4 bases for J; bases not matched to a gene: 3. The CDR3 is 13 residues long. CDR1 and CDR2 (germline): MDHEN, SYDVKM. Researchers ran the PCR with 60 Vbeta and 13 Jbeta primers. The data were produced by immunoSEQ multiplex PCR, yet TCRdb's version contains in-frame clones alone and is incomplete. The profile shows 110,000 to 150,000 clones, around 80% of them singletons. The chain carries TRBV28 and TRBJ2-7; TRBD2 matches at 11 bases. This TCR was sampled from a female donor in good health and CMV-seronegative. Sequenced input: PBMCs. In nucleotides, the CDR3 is TGTGCCAGCACCCTAGCGGGAGGATACGAGCAGTACTTC. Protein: CASTLAGGYEQYF.